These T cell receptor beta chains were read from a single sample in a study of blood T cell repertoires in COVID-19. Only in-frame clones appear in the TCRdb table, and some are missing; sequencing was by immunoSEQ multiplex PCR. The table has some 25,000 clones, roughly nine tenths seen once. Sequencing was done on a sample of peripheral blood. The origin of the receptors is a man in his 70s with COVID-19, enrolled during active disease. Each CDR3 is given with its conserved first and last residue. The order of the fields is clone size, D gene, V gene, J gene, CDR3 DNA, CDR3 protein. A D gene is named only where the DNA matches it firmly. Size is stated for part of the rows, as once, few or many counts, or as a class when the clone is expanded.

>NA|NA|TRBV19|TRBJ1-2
TGTGCCAGTTTGAGAGCCCTTAACTATGGCTACACCTTC
CASLRALNYGYTF
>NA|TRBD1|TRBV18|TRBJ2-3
TGTGCCAGCTCAACAGGGGACAGGGGGTACACAGATACGCAGTATTTT
CASSTGDRGYTDTQYF
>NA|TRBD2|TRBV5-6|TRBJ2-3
TGTGCCAGCAGCTTGGTCCGCGGGGGGGTGAGCACAGATACGCAGTATTTT
CASSLVRGGVSTDTQYF
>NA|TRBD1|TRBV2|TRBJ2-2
TGTGCCAGCAGTGGGTCAGGGGGCACGAACACCGGGGAGCTGTTTTTT
CASSGSGGTNTGELFF
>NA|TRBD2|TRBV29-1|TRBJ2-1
TGCAGCGTGACCACACTAGCGGGCTCCTACAATGAGCAGTTCTTC
CSVTTLAGSYNEQFF
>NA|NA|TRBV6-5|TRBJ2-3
TGTGCCAGCACCGAGGGGGGGGATACGCAGTATTTT
CASTEGGDTQYF
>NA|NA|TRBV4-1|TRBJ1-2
TGCGCCAGCAGCCAAGATGGCAGGACTGATGGCTACACCTTC
CASSQDGRTDGYTF
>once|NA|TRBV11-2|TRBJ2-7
TGTGCCAGCAGCTCTCAAGAGGGTGGCCGGGGTAGCTCCTACGAGCAGTACTTC
CASSSQEGGRGSSYEQYF
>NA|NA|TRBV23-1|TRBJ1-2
TGCGCCAGCAGTCAATCGATAGCAGGGTCCCTCGGCTACACCTTC
CASSQSIAGSLGYTF
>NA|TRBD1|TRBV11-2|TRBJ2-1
TGTGCCAGCAGCTTAGGGACAGGGGGCTACAATGAGCAGTTCTTC
CASSLGTGGYNEQFF
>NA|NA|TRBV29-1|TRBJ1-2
TGCAGCGTTGACCCGGACTTGCTTACACTGGGTGGCTACACCTTC
CSVDPDLLTLGGYTF
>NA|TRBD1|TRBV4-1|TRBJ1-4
TGCGCCAGCAGCGGACAGGTGAAGACTAATGAAAAACTGTTTTTT
CASSGQVKTNEKLFF
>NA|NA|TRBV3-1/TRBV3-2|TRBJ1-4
TGTGCCAGCAGCCCTCGTGCAACTAATGAAAAACTGTTTTTT
CASSPRATNEKLFF
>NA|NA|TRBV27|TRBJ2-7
TGTGCCAGCAGTTTAGTCAAGGGGCACTTGTACTTC
CASSLVKGHLYF
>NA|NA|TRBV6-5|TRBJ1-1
TGTGCCAGCAAGATAAACGGGGACACTGAAGCTTTCTTT
CASKINGDTEAFF
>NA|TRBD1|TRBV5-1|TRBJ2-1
TGCGCCAGCAGCCATGGACAGGGGGTAAATGAGCAGTTCTTC
CASSHGQGVNEQFF